This T cell receptor beta chain appears in the sequencing data of a study of T cells in Graves' hyperthyroidism and ophthalmopathy. Whole-study findings and limits: The model made its ophthalmopathy prediction, and onset followed a median around 6.9 months later.

The germline gives CDR1 MNHEY, CDR2 SMNVEV (reference sequence). The CDR3 runs 13 residues. The V end was cut by 6 bases, the J end by 1 base, with 4 bases between. In making diagnoses, clinical symptoms, serum thyroxine and TRAb, thyroid ultrasound and orbital computed tomography were all used. This clonotype has more than one count but fewer than ten. Its antigen is currently unknown. RNA transcripts were the template for amplifying TCR beta CDR3 regions. Primed by the HTBI set, a first-round RT-PCR was run on the TCR CDR3. MiXCR, applied by TCRdb to the multiplex PCR reads, yields one record per CDR3 protein. The profile shows around 390,000 distinct CDR3 sequences, roughly 15% of them singletons.

The sequencing input was blood. V and J are TRBV27 and TRBJ2-6; D is unresolved. The origin of this receptor is a woman aged 25 to 39 with Graves' ophthalmopathy. The CDR3 here is CASRKSGANVLTF. In DNA, the CDR3 is TGTGCCAGCAGGAAGTCTGGGGCCAACGTCCTGACTTTC.